This T cell receptor (beta chain) was retrieved from a study of T cells in women clearing cervical HPV infection. Study context: Case blood was drawn when the lesion was first found; control blood after infection became undetectable.

HPV was found by MY09/MY11 PCR and dot-blot genotyping. Clones were sequenced by immunoSEQ multiplex PCR, and TCRdb holds only the in-frame ones, with some missing. The repertoire table contains 20,000 to 25,000 clones. The source of this sequence is a woman between 18 and 69 years old with a cervical HPV16 infection that either progressed to CIN3+ or cleared (not recorded which). Sequenced input: blood buffy coat.

Partial CDR3 DNA: TGCAGTGCCCAAGGGACAGGGGGCTCTGGGGCCAACGTG. It specifies CSAQGTGGSGANV. The CDR3 reads in full as CSAQGTGGSGANVLFF. The chain recombines TRBV20-1 with TRBJ2-2; 12 nucleotides line up with TRBD1. With the read ending 3 residues before the CDR3 end, the germline J gene is used to fill in that end. Germline V CDR1 and CDR2: DFQATT, SNEGSKA (reference sequence). This CDR3 is 16 amino acids long.